This T cell receptor (beta chain) was retrieved from a study of T cell repertoires in cytomegalovirus infection. Across the whole study: CMV infection plus the matching HLA type was flagged by public TCR beta signatures.

V lost 3 bases to trimming and J lost 2 bases, with 15 bases between them. Germline CDR1 is DFQATT and CDR2 is SNEGSKA (reference sequence). This CDR3 spans 15 amino acids. A note on this clonotype: What it binds is unknown.

Broader study findings: Based on cumulative public TCR beta family frequency, carriers of CMV plus the relevant HLA were identified. The response measured ex vivo was dominated by TCR beta clonotypes (HLA-C-restricted and CMV-specific).

Each CDR3 protein is one row after TCRdb ran MiXCR on the reads. The sample has roughly 80,000 distinct CDR3 sequences; roughly a quarter are singletons. This chain links TRBV20-1 with TRBJ2-3; the D call may be TRBD1 or TRBD2 (5 bases each). The sample here was CD8+ T cells from cultured PBMCs, taken from culture after CMV antigen stimulation. The receptor's source is a human donor in good health (CMV status not recorded). Some clones in this sample may be carry-over from other donors' samples. DNA of the CDR3: TGCAGTGCTAGGGCGGTCGGGACCTTCACAGATACGCAGTATTTT. Its protein product is CSARAVGTFTDTQYF.